This TCR beta chain was observed in a study of radiotherapy plus CTLA-4 blockade in lung cancer. The ends were cut back, 7 bases at V and 1 base at J, with 19 bases in the middle. CDR1 SGHNT and CDR2 YENEEA come from the germline V gene. This CDR3 contains 17 residues. Sequenced by immunoSEQ multiplex PCR; TCRdb stores in-frame clones only, minus some. The repertoire holds 15,000 to 20,000 clones, with approximately 85% as singletons. The material sequenced was peripheral blood, taken from a patient treated with radiotherapy plus ipilimumab. V and J are TRBV11-3 and TRBJ2-2, with a weak D call TRBD2 (6 bases). The receptor's source is a human donor with non-small cell lung cancer whose response to radiotherapy plus ipilimumab could not be evaluated. This CDR3 reads CASTAGNLGGNTGELFF. The CDR3, as DNA: TGTGCCAGCACGGCCGGCAACTTGGGGGGGAACACCGGGGAGCTGTTTTTT. The entire variable domain, with the rest obtained from reference TRBV11-3 and TRBJ2-2, is as follows: EAGVVQSPRYKIIEKKQPVAFWCNPISGHNTLYWYLQNLGQGPELLIRYENEEAVDDSQLPKDRFSAERLKGVDSTLKIQPAELGDSAVYLCASTAGNLGGNTGELFFGEGSRLTVL.